Ten or more counts support the clone carrying this T cell receptor (beta chain). Its antigen is as yet unknown. Per germline, CDR1 SEHNR and CDR2 FQNEAQ (reference sequence). This CDR3 is built from 13 residues. Trimming removed 3 bases from V and 5 bases from J, with 11 bases in between. Preparation of the TCRbeta library involved a method that used unique molecular identifiers. One entry per CDR3 protein results from TCRdb running MiXCR on the PCR reads. The data hold around 200,000 distinct CDR3 sequences, with about 11% observed a single time. The data originate from a study of T-cell reconstitution after alpha-beta-depleted transplantation in children. Study findings and constraints: The study reportedly traced alpha-beta T cells about two months after transplant to several hundred expanded graft clones. Newly produced T cells mostly provided counts and TCRbeta diversity after one year, as hyperexpanded clones declined. The origin of high day-60 TCRbeta diversity in some patients lay in surviving recipient T cells and thymic progenitors.

The chain carries TRBV7-9 and TRBJ2-7, with D tentatively TRBD1 or TRBD2 (5 bases each). Source: PBMCs, taken before TCRalphabeta/CD19-depleted stem cell transplant. This TCR came from a child younger than two with acute myeloid leukemia, due to receive a stem cell transplant. The chain's CDR3 is CASSFTGLNEQYF. In DNA, the CDR3 is TGTGCCAGCAGCTTTACGGGGCTCAACGAGCAGTACTTC.